The 12 T cell receptor beta chains below all came from one sample that was sequenced in a study of cytomegalovirus exposure and HLA in healthy donors. The table came from immunoSEQ multiplex PCR; TCRdb's copy has only in-frame clones and leaves some out. The table records about 82,000 clones, about 92% of them present only once. Material for sequencing was PBMCs. These receptors were obtained from a man aged 18 to 29 in good health and CMV-seronegative.

This chain joins TRBV11-3 and TRBJ2-7; D unresolved. Germline assignment: CDR1 SGHNT and CDR2 YENEEA. V lost 1 base and J 5 bases, leaving 9 bases between the germline ends. This CDR3 is 13 amino acids long. CDR3 coding DNA: TGTGCCAGCAGCTTAGGGTACGAGAACGAGCAGTACTTC. Its protein product is CASSLGYENEQYF.

The V gene is TRBV6-5, the J gene TRBJ2-1, with TRBD2 as a possible D gene (7 bases). Germline loops: CDR1 MNHEY, CDR2 SVGAGI. This CDR3 has 16 amino acids. Trimming took off 2 bases at V and 7 bases at J, with 18 bases between the two ends. The CDR3 DNA reads as TGTGCCAGCAGTTACAGTTCAGGGGAGGGTTGGAATGAGCAGTTCTTC. This sequence encodes CASSYSSGEGWNEQFF.

The rearrangement joins TRBV27 to TRBJ2-7; 9 bases map to TRBD2. J lost 5 bases, V lost 4 bases, and 12 bases had no gene match. Germline-derived CDR1 and CDR2 are MNHEY and SMNVEV (reference sequence). This CDR3 region has 16 residues. CDR3 region: CASSSLVRGGADEQYF. DNA of the CDR3: TGTGCCAGCAGTTCCCTCGTCCGCGGGGGGGCAGACGAGCAGTACTTC.

The chain uses TRBV10-3 and TRBJ2-7; the D is unclear. Deletions cut 6 bases from V and 0 bases from J, with 18 bases between. Germline V lookup: CDR1 ENHRY, CDR2 SYGVKD. This CDR3 is built from 16 residues. The CDR3 sequence: CAISRADAPGSYEQYF. As DNA, the CDR3 is TGTGCCATCAGCCGTGCGGATGCACCGGGCTCCTACGAGCAGTACTTC.

The chain is built from TRBV2 and TRBJ2-3; TRBD1 matches at 7 bases. The germline gives CDR1 SNHLY, CDR2 FYNNEI. V gave up 8 bases and J gave up 4 bases; unmatched junction bases: 6. The CDR3 totals 13 residues. CDR3 region: CASARQGSDTQYF. Written as DNA, the CDR3 is TGTGCCAGCGCCCGACAGGGATCAGATACGCAGTATTTT.

A single count supports this clone. The chain couples TRBV7-2 to TRBJ1-1; 7 bases are a match to TRBD1. Germline-derived CDR1 and CDR2 are SGHTA and FQGNSA. The V and J ends lost 4 bases and 0 bases, in that order; junction bases with no gene match: 14. The CDR3 runs 18 residues. CDR3 in amino acids: CASSSRIRQGTMNTEAFF. Written as DNA, the CDR3 is TGTGCCAGCAGCTCCCGCATAAGACAGGGTACTATGAACACTGAAGCTTTCTTT.

This clone was seen once. The rearrangement joins TRBV2 to TRBJ1-1, with 8 bases aligning to TRBD1. After removal of 3 bases from V and 1 base from J, the junction contained 4 bases not matched to a gene. CDR1 is SNHLY and CDR2 is FYNNEI in the germline V gene. The CDR3 contains 15 residues. The CDR3 is CASSEIQGANTEAFF. The CDR3 region has the DNA TGTGCCAGCAGTGAGATTCAGGGGGCGAACACTGAAGCTTTCTTT.

The rearrangement uses TRBV29-1 and TRBJ2-1; 7 bases map to TRBD1. V shed 4 bases and J 0 bases; nucleotides not matched to a gene: 3. Per germline, CDR1 SQVTM and CDR2 ANQGSEA. The CDR3 spans 14 residues. Written as DNA, the CDR3 is TGCAGCGTTGTGGACAGGAACTCCTACAATGAGCAGTTCTTC. It encodes CSVVDRNSYNEQFF.

V usage is TRBV7-9 and J usage is TRBJ2-5, with 8 bases identical to TRBD2. CDR1 is SEHNR and CDR2 is FQNEAQ in the germline V gene (reference sequence). Trimming at V came to 0 bases and at J to 5 bases, leaving 8 bases not matched to a gene. The CDR3 extends over 16 amino acids. The CDR3 coding sequence is TGTGCCAGCAGCTTAGCCCAGGGACTAGTGAAGGAGACCCAGTACTTC. It codes for CASSLAQGLVKETQYF.

V gene TRBV28 combines with J gene TRBJ2-1, with D perhaps TRBD2 (5 bases). Trimming stripped 3 bases from V and 1 base from J, with 7 bases between. The V gene's germline CDR1 is MDHEN and CDR2 SYDVKM. The CDR3 has 14 residues. The CDR3 DNA reads TGTGCCAGCAGTTTTGAGGGATCCTACAATGAGCAGTTCTTC. This translates into CASSFEGSYNEQFF.

This chain uses TRBV30 with TRBJ2-3; no clear D gene. The germline V gene encodes CDR1 GTSNPN and CDR2 SVGIG (reference sequence). The germline V and J ends were trimmed by 3 bases and 2 bases, with 6 bases remaining between them. The CDR3 covers 12 residues. The CDR3 nucleotides are TGTGCCTGGAGACAGCACACAGATACGCAGTATTTT. Translated: CAWRQHTDTQYF.

The rearrangement links TRBV9 to TRBJ1-2, with TRBD1 matching 8 bases. The CDR3 is 15 residues long. Germline values: CDR1 SGDLS, CDR2 YYNGEE. J lost 3 bases, V lost 4 bases, and 8 bases had no gene match. In DNA, the CDR3 is TGTGCCAGCAGCCAGGGGGCGAGGTCCTACTATGGCTACACCTTC. Protein product: CASSQGARSYYGYTF. The full variable domain, its missing parts supplied by reference TRBV9 and TRBJ1-2, is DSGVTQTPKHLITATGQRVTLRCSPRSGDLSVYWYQQSLDQGLQFLIQYYNGEERAKGNILERFSAQQFPDLHSELNLSSLELGDSALYFCASSQGARSYYGYTFGSGTRLTVV.